A single sample is the source of the 24 T cell receptor beta chains below, sequenced in a study of blood T cell repertoires in COVID-19. The assay was immunoSEQ multiplex PCR, and TCRdb's table has in-frame clones only and misses some. The table lists some 52,000 clones, roughly 90% of them singletons. Sequences were obtained from peripheral blood. The receptors originated from a human donor with active COVID-19. The donor label of this sample is uncertain.

The CDR3 loop reads CASSTLSRGNNQPQHF. The CDR3 region has the DNA TGTGCCAGTAGTACCCTGTCCAGGGGGAACAATCAGCCCCAGCATTTT. The V gene is TRBV19, the J gene TRBJ1-5, with 7 bases lining up with TRBD1. The CDR3 is 16 residues long. CDR1 LNHDA and CDR2 SQIVND come from the germline V gene (reference sequence). V was pared by 4 bases and J by 3 bases, with 9 bases of the junction left unmatched. The variable domain in full, with the rest retrieved from reference TRBV19 and TRBJ1-5, is DGGITQSPKYLFRKEGQNVTLSCEQNLNHDAMYWYRQDPGQGLRLIYYSQIVNDFQKGDIAEGYSVSREKKESFPLTVTSAQKNPTAFYLCASSTLSRGNNQPQHFGDGTRLSIL.

The V gene is TRBV9, the J gene TRBJ2-2; D may be TRBD2 (5 bases). V lost 0 bases, J lost 6 bases, and 15 bases lay in between. Germline V CDR1 and CDR2: SGDLS, YYNGEE. The length of the CDR3 is 16 residues. CDR3: CASSVVPIPSSGELFF. CDR3 in DNA: TGTGCCAGCAGCGTAGTTCCTATCCCTAGCTCCGGGGAGCTGTTTTTT.

The rearrangement joins TRBV2 to TRBJ2-3; the match to TRBD2 covers 8 bases. The trim removed 4 bases at V and 0 bases at J, leaving 9 bases unmatched. The CDR3 extends over 17 amino acids. The germline gives CDR1 SNHLY, CDR2 FYNNEI. The CDR3 DNA sequence: TGTGCCAGCAGTGGTTTACTAGCGGTAACTAGCACAGATACGCAGTATTTT. It yields the protein CASSGLLAVTSTDTQYF.

The chain carries TRBV3-1 (or the pseudogene TRBV3-2) and TRBJ2-1; 14 nucleotides line up with TRBD2. Germline CDR1 and CDR2: LGHDT and YNNKEL (reference sequence). V lost 1 base and J lost 10; bases outside the gene matches: 9. This CDR3 is built from 17 residues. CDR3 in amino acids: CASSQGKRLAGGQEQFF. CDR3 bases: TGTGCCAGCAGCCAAGGGAAGAGACTAGCGGGGGGGCAGGAGCAGTTCTTC.

The rearrangement joins TRBV5-6 to TRBJ2-7; tentatively, D is TRBD1 (6 bases). The germline gives CDR1 SGHDT, CDR2 YYEEEE. The length of the CDR3 is 13 residues. Trimming took 0 bases from V and 7 from J, leaving 11 bases between them. The CDR3 region is CASSLGQDLEQYF. Here the CDR3 DNA reads TGTGCCAGCAGCTTGGGACAGGATCTAGAGCAGTACTTC.

This chain joins TRBV12-5 and TRBJ1-4; D unresolved. V was pared by 6 bases and J by 0 bases, with 11 bases between. The length of the CDR3 is 15 residues. The germline V gene has CDR1 LGHNT and CDR2 FRNRAP. CDR3 protein: CASGTDGATNEKLFF. The CDR3 DNA is TGTGCTAGTGGGACCGACGGAGCAACTAATGAAAAACTGTTTTTT.

The V gene is TRBV7-9, the J gene TRBJ2-3, with TRBD2 matching over 8 bases. The CDR3 extends over 14 amino acids. Germline trimming cut 5 bases from V and 4 bases from J; bases unmatched to any gene: 5. Germline assignment: CDR1 SEHNR and CDR2 FQNEAQ (reference sequence). CDR3 sequence reads: CASSPAGAADTQYF. CDR3 nucleotide sequence: TGTGCCAGCAGCCCAGCGGGGGCCGCAGATACGCAGTATTTT.

This chain connects TRBV27 to TRBJ2-7, with 9 bases fitting TRBD1. Germline CDR1 MNHEY, CDR2 SMNVEV (reference sequence). This CDR3 has 12 residues. Germline trimming cut 10 bases from V and 2 bases from J; bases unmatched to any gene: 3. CDR3 in DNA: TGTGCCAACCGGGACAGGGCCTACGAGCAGTACTTC. This sequence encodes CANRDRAYEQYF.

This clone has a single count. The V gene is TRBV24-1, the J gene TRBJ1-4, with 10 positions matching TRBD1. Germline loops: CDR1 KGHDR, CDR2 SFDVKD. After removal of 3 bases from V and 0 bases from J, the junction contained 3 bases not matched to a gene. CDR3 length: 17 amino acids. The CDR3 is CATSDRGQGTTNEKLFF. The CDR3 nucleotides read TGTGCCACCAGTGATAGGGGACAGGGGACAACTAATGAAAAACTGTTTTTT.

The chain has TRBV5-5 and TRBJ1-1; D is uncertain. Per germline, CDR1 SGHKS and CDR2 YYEKEE (reference sequence). V gave up 3 bases and J gave up 5 bases, with 17 bases separating them. CDR3 length: 15 residues. CDR3 in DNA: TGTGCCAGCAGCTCCTTGGCCTTTTTATCGACTGAAGCTTTCTTT. Protein product: CASSSLAFLSTEAFF.

V usage is TRBV9 and J usage is TRBJ2-2, with TRBD1 matching 10 bases. In germline, CDR1 is SGDLS, CDR2 YYNGEE. The CDR3 has 14 amino acids. Unmatched junction bases numbered 3, after V lost 7 bases and J lost 3 bases. In DNA form, the CDR3 reads TGTGCCAGCGGACAGGGGGAGTACACCGGGGAGCTGTTTTTT. Its protein is CASGQGEYTGELFF.

The V call is TRBV2, the J call TRBJ2-3; 10 nucleotides line up with TRBD2. The CDR3 runs to 15 residues. Germline V lookup: CDR1 SNHLY, CDR2 FYNNEI. The J segment lost 4 bases and the V segment lost 6 bases, leaving 7 bases of the junction unmatched. The CDR3 spells CASRTGTSVADTQYF. DNA of the CDR3: TGTGCCAGCAGAACCGGGACTAGCGTTGCAGATACGCAGTATTTT.

The gene calls are TRBV3-1 (or the pseudogene TRBV3-2) and TRBJ2-5, with D tentatively TRBD2 (5 bases). Germline V gene sequence: CDR1 LGHDT, CDR2 YNNKEL (reference sequence). Trimming removed 0 bases at V and 5 bases at J, with 19 bases between. There are 17 residues in the CDR3. CDR3 in amino acids: CASSQDGKLVRVETQYF. For the CDR3, the DNA is TGTGCCAGCAGCCAAGATGGGAAGCTAGTGCGGGTTGAGACCCAGTACTTC.

V usage is TRBV2 and J usage is TRBJ2-5; 9 nucleotides match TRBD2. V was pared by 1 base and J by 2 bases, with 11 bases of the junction left unmatched. This CDR3 is 18 amino acids long. Germline CDR1 SNHLY, CDR2 FYNNEI. The CDR3 is CASSEGPFSGGSQETQYF. CDR3 DNA sequence: TGTGCCAGCAGTGAAGGCCCTTTTAGCGGGGGAAGTCAAGAGACCCAGTACTTC.

The chain carries TRBV10-3 and TRBJ1-1; a possible D gene is TRBD1 (6 bases). CDR1 and CDR2 from the germline V gene are ENHRY and SYGVKD. With 4 bases removed from V and 6 bases from J, the gap between germline ends came to 15 bases. The CDR3 covers 14 residues. CDR3 nucleotide sequence: TGTGCCATCAGTGTTAAGGAATGGACAGCTGAAGCTTTCTTT. This gives the protein CAISVKEWTAEAFF.

The chain recombines TRBV7-2 with TRBJ2-5; 12 nucleotides agree with TRBD2. The CDR3 has 16 amino acids. V lost 1 base to trimming and J lost 4 bases; unmatched junction nucleotides: 4. CDR1 and CDR2 from the germline V gene are SGHTA and FQGNSA. CDR3 sequence: CASSLGPSGGAETQYF. In DNA form, the CDR3 reads TGTGCCAGCAGCTTAGGGCCTAGCGGGGGGGCAGAGACCCAGTACTTC.

The V call is TRBV12-5, the J call TRBJ2-7, with D uncertain. The germline gives CDR1 LGHNT, CDR2 FRNRAP. The CDR3 spans 12 residues. Between the trimmed V and J ends, which lost 6 bases and 2 bases, there was a span of 8 bases. The CDR3 here is CASGRDTYEQYF. The CDR3 DNA is TGTGCTAGTGGCCGAGATACCTACGAGCAGTACTTC.

The chain combines TRBV19 with TRBJ1-2; 11 nucleotides match TRBD1. The V segment lost 3 bases and the J segment 5 bases; nucleotides outside the gene matches: 8. This CDR3 is built from 16 residues. Germline loops: CDR1 LNHDA, CDR2 SQIVND (reference sequence). The CDR3 DNA is TGTGCCAGTAGTATTATAGGACAGGGGGCTCGATATGGCTACACCTTC. Translation gives CASSIIGQGARYGYTF. The full variable domain, its missing parts supplied by reference TRBV19 and TRBJ1-2, is DGGITQSPKYLFRKEGQNVTLSCEQNLNHDAMYWYRQDPGQGLRLIYYSQIVNDFQKGDIAEGYSVSREKKESFPLTVTSAQKNPTAFYLCASSIIGQGARYGYTFGSGTRLTVV.

The chain is built from TRBV14 and TRBJ2-3; maybe TRBD1 (5 bases). The V end lost 1 base, the J end lost 3 bases, and 17 bases lay between the germline ends. Germline V lookup: CDR1 SGHDN, CDR2 FVKESK. CDR3 length equals 17 residues. The CDR3 protein is CASSQGGPGIITDTQYF. CDR3 DNA sequence: TGTGCCAGCAGCCAAGGTGGTCCAGGGATCATTACAGATACGCAGTATTTT.

The chain carries TRBV6-6 and TRBJ1-1; the match to TRBD1 covers 10 bases. Germline assignment: CDR1 MNHNY and CDR2 SVGAGI (reference sequence). The CDR3 consists of 12 residues. Here the CDR3 DNA reads TGTGCTTCGGGACAGGGGAATACTGAAGCTTTCTTT. This encodes CASGQGNTEAFF.

This clone was seen just once. The chain carries TRBV9 and TRBJ1-1; maybe TRBD1 (6 bases). This CDR3 has 15 amino acids. Germline values: CDR1 SGDLS, CDR2 YYNGEE. The V end was cut by 0 bases, the J end by 4 bases, with 13 bases between. This chain's CDR3 is CASSVDQAGATEAFF. Written as DNA, the CDR3 is TGTGCCAGCAGCGTAGATCAAGCGGGGGCCACTGAAGCTTTCTTT.

The V and J genes are TRBV7-2 and TRBJ2-1, with a weak D call TRBD1 (5 bases). The CDR3 extends over 12 amino acids. Germline CDR1 reads SGHTA; CDR2 reads FQGNSA. V lost 0 bases, J lost 14 bases, and 11 bases lay in between. CDR3 in amino acids: CASSLAAGYKFF. The CDR3 DNA reads TGTGCCAGCAGCTTAGCGGCAGGGTATAAGTTCTTC.

This chain links TRBV5-4 with TRBJ1-1; D is unresolved. CDR3 length equals 17 residues. CDR1 is SGHNT and CDR2 is YYREEE in the germline V gene (reference sequence). The ends were cut back, 4 bases at V and 1 base at J, with 20 bases in the middle. The CDR3 nucleotides are TGTGCCAGCAGCCCACCTCAACCCCTGAGGAAGAACACTGAAGCTTTCTTT. This gives the protein CASSPPQPLRKNTEAFF.

The V call is TRBV7-8, the J call TRBJ2-7; 10 bases fit TRBD2. This CDR3 has 15 amino acids. Germline CDR1 reads SGHVS; CDR2 reads FQNEAQ. V was pared by 2 bases and J by 7 bases, with 8 bases of the junction left unmatched. The CDR3 sequence is CASSLLAGDPGEQYF. The CDR3 coding sequence is TGTGCCAGCAGCTTACTAGCGGGGGACCCGGGGGAGCAGTACTTC.